Each of the 19 T cell receptor beta chains below was sequenced from the same sample in a study of T cell responses to AZD1222 COVID-19 vaccine. Sequencing was performed with immunoSEQ multiplex PCR; in TCRdb, only in-frame clones are kept and a portion is missing. This sample carries more than 100,000 clones, approximately 90% of them seen once, and the ten largest clones take 6% to 8%. This material consisted of peripheral blood, taken on day 0 of AZD1222 vaccination. The origin of the receptors is an adult in good health.

This sequence joins TRBV2 and TRBJ1-5; TRBD1 aligns across 9 bases. The junction had 7 bases not matched to a gene; V was cut back by 6 bases and J by 1 base. The CDR3 has 16 amino acids. Germline CDR1 SNHLY, CDR2 FYNNEI. The CDR3 sequence: CASREGQGSSNQPQHF. CDR3 DNA: TGTGCCAGCAGGGAGGGACAGGGATCCAGCAATCAGCCCCAGCATTTT.

The V call is TRBV19, the J call TRBJ2-2; perhaps TRBD1 as D (6 bases). Germline V gene data show CDR1 as LNHDA and CDR2 as SQIVND (reference sequence). This CDR3 has 15 amino acids. The V gene lost 5 bases and the J gene lost 3 bases, with 13 bases spanning the gap. As DNA, the CDR3 is TGTGCCAGTAGTTTCAGGGGTGGCGACACCGGGGAGCTGTTTTTT. It codes for CASSFRGGDTGELFF.

In its sample, this clone was seen a few times. J is TRBJ1-1 and V is TRBV21-1; the listed D gene, TRBD1, was not tested against the DNA. TRBV21-1 is tagged as a pseudogene. The CDR3 runs 14 residues. The CDR3, as DNA: TGTGCCAGCAGCAAACCCAGGGTCGAGACTGAAGCTTTCTTT. It translates to CASSKPRVETEAFF.

This clone has a single count. The chain carries TRBV12-3 or TRBV12-4 and TRBJ2-5; 11 bases map to TRBD1. CDR3 length: 13 residues. The junction had 3 bases not matched to a gene; V was cut back by 4 bases and J by 8 bases. Here the CDR3 DNA reads TGTGCCAGCAGTTCGGGACAGGGGGGCACCCAGTACTTC. Its protein product is CASSSGQGGTQYF.

The V call is TRBV28, the J call TRBJ2-1; 10 nucleotides align to TRBD2. Per the germline V gene, CDR1 is MDHEN and CDR2 is SYDVKM. The CDR3 totals 13 residues. V was clipped by 6 bases and J by 4 bases; unmatched bases: 0. The CDR3 region is CASRTSGYNEQFF. The CDR3 coding sequence is TGTGCCAGCAGGACTAGCGGGTACAATGAGCAGTTCTTC.

The rearrangement links TRBV6-5 to TRBJ2-3, with D perhaps TRBD2 (6 bases). Trimming removed 0 bases from V and 6 bases from J, with 16 bases in between. This CDR3 is built from 16 residues. Per the germline V gene, CDR1 is MNHEY and CDR2 is SVGAGI. As DNA, the CDR3 is TGTGCCAGCAGTTACTCCGGGCTCCCGGGGAGGGATACGCAGTATTTT. It codes for CASSYSGLPGRDTQYF.

This sequence joins TRBV7-3 and TRBJ2-1, with D unclear. This CDR3 region has 17 residues. With 2 bases removed from V and 0 bases from J, the gap between germline ends came to 14 bases. The germline V gene encodes CDR1 SGHTA and CDR2 FQGTGA. CDR3 loop: CASSLLDGIFSYNEQFF. CDR3 nucleotides: TGTGCCAGCAGCTTACTCGATGGAATATTCTCCTACAATGAGCAGTTCTTC.

The V call is TRBV7-9, the J call TRBJ2-6; D ambiguous. Germline V CDR1 and CDR2: SEHNR, FQNEAQ (reference sequence). V lost 5 bases and J 3 bases, leaving 8 bases between the germline ends. This CDR3 is 14 amino acids long. Here the CDR3 DNA reads TGTGCCAGCAGCCCCTTGGATGGGGCCAACGTCCTGACTTTC. The encoded protein is CASSPLDGANVLTF.

This chain uses TRBV3-1 (or the pseudogene TRBV3-2) with TRBJ1-1; D is possibly TRBD1 (5 bases). With 0 bases removed from V and 0 bases from J, the gap between germline ends came to 14 bases. The CDR3 is 17 amino acids. Germline-derived CDR1 and CDR2 are LGHDT and YNNKEL (reference sequence). CDR3 coding DNA: TGTGCCAGCAGCCAAGAGCGGCAGGGAAGGTTGAACACTGAAGCTTTCTTT. This gives the protein CASSQERQGRLNTEAFF.

This clone has just a few counts. This chain joins TRBV10-1 and TRBJ1-6; the D is unclear. The V end was cut by 3 bases, the J end by 8 bases, with 5 bases between. The V gene's germline CDR1 is WNHNN and CDR2 SYGVQD (reference sequence). The CDR3 extends over 12 amino acids. CDR3 in DNA: TGCGCCAGCAGTGAAGTAGATTCACCCCTCCACTTT. Translated: CASSEVDSPLHF.

This clone occurred a few times. The genes are TRBV5-1 and TRBJ1-1; 9 bases fit TRBD1. Trimming took 4 bases from V and 8 from J; bases not matched to a gene: 9. CDR3 length: 14 amino acids. The germline CDR1 and CDR2 sequences are SGHRS and YFSETQ. Written as DNA, the CDR3 is TGCGCCAGCAGCCCTGAACCTACAGGGGGCGAAGCTTTCTTT. Amino acids: CASSPEPTGGEAFF. Filled out from reference TRBV5-1 and TRBJ1-1, the complete variable domain reads KAGVTQTPRYLIKTRGQQVTLSCSPISGHRSVSWYQQTPGQGLQFLFEYFSETQRNKGNFPGRFSGRQFSNSRSEMNVSTLELGDSALYLCASSPEPTGGEAFFGQGTRLTVV.

This chain links TRBV7-2 with TRBJ2-2, with D possibly being TRBD2 (6 bases). V gave up 7 bases and J gave up 6 bases, with 18 bases separating them. In germline, CDR1 is SGHTA, CDR2 FQGNSA. CDR3 size: 15 residues. Here the CDR3 reads CASIDGLPSSGELFF. The CDR3 region has the DNA TGTGCCAGCATCGACGGACTACCTTCGTCCGGGGAGCTGTTTTTT.

The chain employs TRBV4-1 and TRBJ1-6; TRBD1 matches 7 bases. The CDR3 is 14 amino acids. CDR1 and CDR2 (germline): MGHRA, YSYEKL. V shed 0 bases and J 12 bases; nucleotides not matched to a gene: 5. CDR3: CASSQEEGGRPLHF. CDR3 bases: TGCGCCAGCAGCCAAGAAGAAGGGGGCCGACCCCTCCACTTT.

The V call is TRBV11-3, the J call TRBJ2-1, with D tentatively TRBD2 (6 bases). Trimming shortened V by 1 base and J by 4 bases, and 8 bases separated the two germline ends. The CDR3 has 14 amino acids. Germline CDR1 reads SGHNT; CDR2 reads YENEEA. The CDR3 is CASSLGRGYNEQFF. For the CDR3, the DNA is TGTGCCAGCAGCTTAGGACGGGGGTACAATGAGCAGTTCTTC.

The rearrangement uses TRBV7-2 and TRBJ2-7, with TRBD1 identical over 9 bases. Germline V gives CDR1 SGHTA, CDR2 FQGNSA. The CDR3 spans 15 residues. Trimming cost V 5 bases and J 1 base; bases outside gene matches: 6. The CDR3 coding sequence is TGTGCCAGCAGCGCGGCGGGACAGGGTTCCTACGAGCAGTACTTC. Translation gives CASSAAGQGSYEQYF.

The rearrangement links TRBV29-1 to TRBJ2-1; D is unclear. Trimming took off 5 bases at V and 7 bases at J, with 9 bases between the two ends. This CDR3 spans 11 amino acids. Germline V gene lookup returns CDR1 SQVTM and CDR2 ANQGSEA. CDR3 in DNA: TGCAGCGTTCTTAGGTGGAATGAGCAGTTCTTC. This codes for CSVLRWNEQFF.

The chain couples TRBV7-9 to TRBJ2-7; the D is unclear. This CDR3 has 11 amino acids. The germline gives CDR1 SEHNR, CDR2 FQNEAQ (reference sequence). Trimming removed 5 bases at V and 9 bases at J, with 11 bases between. The CDR3 nucleotides are TGTGCCAGCAGCCCTCCCCCCGGGCAGTACTTC. This codes for CASSPPPGQYF. Full variable domain (rest looked up from reference TRBV7-9 and TRBJ2-7): DTGVSQNPRHKITKRGQNVTFRCDPISEHNRLYWYRQTLGQGPEFLTYFQNEAQLEKSRLLSDRFSAERPKGSFSTLEIQRTEQGDSAMYLCASSPPPGQYFGPGTRLTVT.

This chain connects TRBV4-2 to TRBJ1-4, with D maybe TRBD1 (5 bases). Germline loops: CDR1 LGHNA, CDR2 YNFKEQ. There are 18 residues in the CDR3. Trimming removed 1 base at V and 11 bases at J, with 26 bases between. The CDR3 bases are TGTGCCAGCAGCCAAGTCCTGCAGGGTCCCGTAGATGTAGGGAAACTGTTTTTT. Translation: CASSQVLQGPVDVGKLFF.

DNA of the CDR3: TGTGCCAGCTATGACAGCTATTTTACCTATGGCTACACCTTC. This translates into CASYDSYFTYGYTF. The genes are TRBV19 and TRBJ1-2; TRBD1 might be the D (5 bases). Trimming removed 9 bases at V and 4 bases at J, with 18 bases between. The germline CDR1 and CDR2 sequences are LNHDA and SQIVND (reference sequence). This CDR3 contains 14 residues.